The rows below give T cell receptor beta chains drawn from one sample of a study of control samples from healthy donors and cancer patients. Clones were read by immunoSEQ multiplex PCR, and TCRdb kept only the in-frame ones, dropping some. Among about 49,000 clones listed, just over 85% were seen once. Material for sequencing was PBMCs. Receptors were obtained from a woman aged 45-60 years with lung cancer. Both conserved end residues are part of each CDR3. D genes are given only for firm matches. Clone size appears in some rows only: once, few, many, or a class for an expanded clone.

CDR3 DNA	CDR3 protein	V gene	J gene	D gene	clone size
TGTGCTAGCGGGACAGGGATTTACAATGAGCAGTTCTTC	CASGTGIYNEQFF	TRBV12-5	TRBJ2-1	TRBD1	-
TGTGCCAGCAGTAGAGGATTTGCCTCACCCCTCCACTTT	CASSRGFASPLHF	TRBV6-5	TRBJ1-6	-	-
TGTGCTAGTGGTTTGGGACTGATGAACACTGAAGCTTTCTTT	CASGLGLMNTEAFF	TRBV12-5	TRBJ1-1	-	-
TGTGCCAGCAGGGCGGATGCTAGGGAAAGTGAGCAGTTCTTC	CASRADARESEQFF	TRBV6-5	TRBJ2-1	-	-
TGTGCCAGCAGCCGGGACAGGGGGGGAGGGATCGCTGAAGCTTTCTTT	CASSRDRGGGIAEAFF	TRBV2	TRBJ1-1	TRBD1	-
TGTGCCATCAGTGAAGCCGCATACGAGCAGTACTTC	CAISEAAYEQYF	TRBV10-3	TRBJ2-7	-	-
TGTGCCAGCAGCCAAGTACCACAGAGCTACGAGCAGTACTTC	CASSQVPQSYEQYF	TRBV4-2	TRBJ2-7	-	-
TGTGCCAGCAGCTGGAATACAGGGAAACAAGAGACCCAGTACTTC	CASSWNTGKQETQYF	TRBV7-2	TRBJ2-5	-	-
TGTGCCAGCAGCTTGCGCGGATCTAACTATGGCTACACCTTC	CASSLRGSNYGYTF	TRBV11-3	TRBJ1-2	-	-
TGTGCCAGCAGTTCCGGGAGCCAGGGAGCTTTCTTT	CASSSGSQGAFF	TRBV6-5	TRBJ1-1	-	-
TGCGCCAGCAGCTTGATCTCCCAGGGGGCAAACTATGGCTACACCTTC	CASSLISQGANYGYTF	TRBV5-1	TRBJ1-2	TRBD1	-
TGTGCCACCAAACAGGGGGGAGAGACCCAGTACTTC	CATKQGGETQYF	TRBV2	TRBJ2-5	TRBD1	-
TGCGCCAGCCGTCCGGGCTACTCTGGAAACACCATATATTTT	CASRPGYSGNTIYF	TRBV5-1	TRBJ1-3	-	-
TGTGCCAGCAGTGAGGCCCCCAATTCACCCCTCCACTTT	CASSEAPNSPLHF	TRBV6-4	TRBJ1-6	-	-
TGTGCCAGCTCACCAACCGACAGAGGAGAGACCCAGTACTTC	CASSPTDRGETQYF	TRBV18	TRBJ2-5	-	-
TGTGCCAGCAGCCCGGGCCCCCACCAGGGCTACACCTTC	CASSPGPHQGYTF	TRBV3-1/TRBV3-2	TRBJ1-2	-	-
TGTGCCAGCAGTAGTACTGGAAACACCATATATTTT	CASSSTGNTIYF	TRBV2	TRBJ1-3	-	-
TGTGCCTGGAGTCGTTCTAGCACAGATACGCAGTATTTT	CAWSRSSTDTQYF	TRBV30	TRBJ2-3	-	-
TGCAGCGTTAGAGGATCGGGAAGTAGCACAGATACGCAGTATTTT	CSVRGSGSSTDTQYF	TRBV29-1	TRBJ2-3	-	-
TGTGCCAGCAGTTCTGATCAGGGCCAGCCCCAGCATTTT	CASSSDQGQPQHF	TRBV12-3/TRBV12-4	TRBJ1-5	-	-
TGTGCCACCAGTGCCGCTGGACAGTACAATCAGCCCCAGCATTTT	CATSAAGQYNQPQHF	TRBV24-1	TRBJ1-5	-	-
TGTGCCAGCTCACCACGCGTGGTTGCAACTAATGAAAAACTGTTTTTT	CASSPRVVATNEKLFF	TRBV18	TRBJ1-4	-	-
TGTGCCAGCAGTTTGGGGGCAGGGATTGAAGCTTTCTTT	CASSLGAGIEAFF	TRBV12-3/TRBV12-4	TRBJ1-1	-	-
TGTGCCAGCAGCTTGGACCATTCCACGAACACTGAAGCTTTCTTT	CASSLDHSTNTEAFF	TRBV5-5	TRBJ1-1	-	-
TGTGCCAGCAGTTTAGTTGGGGCCAACGTCCTGACTTTC	CASSLVGANVLTF	TRBV12-3/TRBV12-4	TRBJ2-6	-	-
TGTGCCAGCAGCTCGCCGGGACTAGCGGCCGGGGAGCTGTTTTTT	CASSSPGLAAGELFF	TRBV7-2	TRBJ2-2	TRBD2	-
TGTGCCAGCATAACAGCTTCCCAGGACACTGAAGCTTTCTTT	CASITASQDTEAFF	TRBV6-1	TRBJ1-1	-	-
TGTGCCAGCATAACGGAGGGGGCAGAAAATTCACCCCTCCACTTT	CASITEGAENSPLHF	TRBV2	TRBJ1-6	TRBD1	once
TGTGCCAGCAGCCCTTTGGGGGGCTGGGGCTACACCTTC	CASSPLGGWGYTF	TRBV12-3/TRBV12-4	TRBJ1-2	-	-
TGTGCCTGGGCCGGGACTTCCCGAAGCGAGCAGTACTTC	CAWAGTSRSEQYF	TRBV30	TRBJ2-7	-	-
TGTGCCAGCTCACCTGACAGGGGCCGGGGCTACACCTTC	CASSPDRGRGYTF	TRBV18	TRBJ1-2	TRBD1	-
TGTGCCAGCAGCTTGGTAGGGGGGGGTGTGACAGATACGCAGTATTTT	CASSLVGGGVTDTQYF	TRBV5-4	TRBJ2-3	-	-
TGCGCCAGCAGCATCTCCGTGTCTGGGGCCAACGTCCTGACTTTC	CASSISVSGANVLTF	TRBV5-1	TRBJ2-6	-	-
TGTGCCAGCAGGGCTCAAGGAGAGAGGAACACTGAAGCTTTCTTT	CASRAQGERNTEAFF	TRBV27	TRBJ1-1	-	-
TGTGCCAGCAGCTTGGGTCTCCCGGGCACAGATACGCAGTATTTT	CASSLGLPGTDTQYF	TRBV7-2	TRBJ2-3	-	-
TGTGCCAGTGGACTGGGTAGCACAGATACGCAGTATTTT	CASGLGSTDTQYF	TRBV3-1/TRBV3-2	TRBJ2-3	-	-
TGTGCCAGCAGCGTAGTAGGAGGGAGCACAGATACGCAGTATTTT	CASSVVGGSTDTQYF	TRBV9	TRBJ2-3	-	-
TGTGCCAGCGGGTATCTGACAGGGGAAGGCTACACCTTC	CASGYLTGEGYTF	TRBV28	TRBJ1-2	TRBD1	-
TGTGCCACCAGTGATCCGGGACAGGGCAGGACCCAGTACTTC	CATSDPGQGRTQYF	TRBV24-1	TRBJ2-5	TRBD1	-
TGTGCCAGCAGCCCGAAGGGATCGGTAGCTTTCTTT	CASSPKGSVAFF	TRBV14	TRBJ1-1	-	few
TGTGCCAGCAGCTTAGCTCCCGGACAGGTGAACACTGAAGCTTTCTTT	CASSLAPGQVNTEAFF	TRBV7-9	TRBJ1-1	TRBD1	-
TGTGCCAGCAGCCCCGACAGGGTTACCCAGTACTTC	CASSPDRVTQYF	TRBV14	TRBJ2-5	TRBD1	-